Below are 2 T cell receptor beta chains sequenced from a single sample in a study of cytomegalovirus exposure and HLA in healthy donors. PCR used 60 Vbeta primers and 13 Jbeta primers. Using immunoSEQ multiplex PCR, the repertoire was profiled, and TCRdb retains in-frame clones only, with some absent. Across more than 130,000 clones, the top ten clones capture about 2.5% of the sample. Sequencing used PBMCs. These TCRs come from a man aged 35 to 55 in good health and CMV-seronegative.

The chain has TRBV2 and TRBJ1-5; no reliable D call. This CDR3 is built from 13 residues. Germline CDR1 SNHLY, CDR2 FYNNEI. V was clipped by 4 bases and J by 9 bases, with 13 bases between them. The CDR3 DNA is TGTGCCAGCAGTGGGTCCATTAGTGGGCCCCAGCATTTT. Encoded protein: CASSGSISGPQHF.

The chain links TRBV28 to TRBJ1-2, with 11 bases fitting TRBD1. The germline gives CDR1 MDHEN, CDR2 SYDVKM. This CDR3 has 14 residues. The trim removed 10 bases at V and 3 bases at J, leaving 7 bases unmatched. This CDR3 reads CATDRGRLDYGYTF. CDR3 DNA sequence: TGTGCCACGGACAGGGGGCGCTTAGACTATGGCTACACCTTC.